A selection of T cell receptor beta chains follows, all from one sample in a study of blood T cells in healthy people across ages. Using its own MiXCR run on the 5' RACE reads, TCRdb lists one record per CDR3 protein. Counted here are approximately 960,000 distinct CDR3 sequences, almost 30% occurring once; the ten biggest clones make up roughly 10%. The same specimen was also included in a second study, on T cells of mothers and their children.

Sequencing was done on a sample of blood. Receptors were obtained from a woman in her forties in good health. Each CDR3 is given with its conserved first and last residue. D genes are given only for firm matches. Size is omitted from some rows. Given values are once, few, many or a class for expanded clones.

J gene,V gene,clone size,D gene,CDR3 DNA,CDR3 protein
TRBJ2-7,TRBV20-1,few,TRBD1,TGCAGTGCTAGAGAGACAGGGACCCTTTCCTACAAGCAGTACTTC,CSARETGTLSYKQYF
TRBJ2-7,TRBV28,many,NA,TGTGCCAGCAGTGTTCAGGGAGCAGGTTACGAGCAGTACTTC,CASSVQGAGYEQYF
TRBJ2-7,TRBV28,NA,TRBD1,TGTGCCAACAGTTCACCTTCCGGGACAGGGGTCTACGAGCAGTACTTC,CANSSPSGTGVYEQYF
TRBJ2-3,TRBV6-5,many,TRBD2,TGTGCCAGCAGTCTACTAGCGGGGAGGGCAACAGATACGCAGTATTTT,CASSLLAGRATDTQYF
TRBJ2-1,TRBV7-2,many,NA,TGTGCCAGCAGCTTAGTGTCAGGGTATTCAGAAACGTTCTTC,CASSLVSGYSETFF
TRBJ2-6,TRBV29-1,NA,NA,TGCAGCGTGGATACGGGACGGTCGATCTGGCCTGGGGCCAACGTCCTGACTTTC,CSVDTGRSIWPGANVLTF
TRBJ2-1,TRBV7-2,many,NA,TGTGCCAGCAGCCCTGTAGGACTCTCCTACAATGAGCAGTTCTTC,CASSPVGLSYNEQFF
TRBJ2-7,TRBV7-2,many,NA,TGTGCCAGCAGCCCGCCGGGACTTGGCTACGAGCAGTACTTC,CASSPPGLGYEQYF
TRBJ1-2,TRBV5-5,NA,NA,TGTGCCAGCAGCACCTTGACAGTAAAGGGCTACACCTTC,CASSTLTVKGYTF
TRBJ1-2,TRBV20-1,few,NA,TGCAGTGCTAGAGATACTATTGGGGTGTGGGGCTACACCTTC,CSARDTIGVWGYTF
TRBJ2-7,TRBV20-1,many,NA,TGCAGTGCTAGAGTACAGGCTTACTTCTCCTACGAGCAGTACTTC,CSARVQAYFSYEQYF
TRBJ2-5,TRBV6-1,many,TRBD2,TGTGCCAGCAGTGGTGTGGGACTAGCCCATTCCCAAGAGACCCAGTACTTC,CASSGVGLAHSQETQYF
TRBJ2-6,TRBV6-5,many,NA,TGTGCCGCGAAATCCCTCTCTGGGGCCAACGTCCTGACTTTC,CAAKSLSGANVLTF
TRBJ2-7,TRBV5-5,NA,NA,TGTGCCAGCAGTGGGCGAGGGGCCGCCTCCCACGAGCAGTACTTC,CASSGRGAASHEQYF
TRBJ2-1,TRBV5-1,NA,TRBD2,TGCGCCAGCAGCAACCCTGGACTAGCATCCTACGAGCAGTTCTTC,CASSNPGLASYEQFF
TRBJ2-7,TRBV12-3/TRBV12-4,many,TRBD1,TGTGCCAGCAGTCTCGACAGGGGGCCCCTCGACGAGCAGTACTTC,CASSLDRGPLDEQYF
TRBJ2-2,TRBV4-3,few,TRBD2,TGCGCCAGCAGCCGAGGACGGGGCGGGGGCACCGGGGAGCTGTTTTTT,CASSRGRGGGTGELFF
TRBJ2-3,TRBV28,few,NA,TGTGCCAGCAGTTTGAAGGCAGGGGGGGGCTTAGGTACGCAGTATTTT,CASSLKAGGGLGTQYF
TRBJ2-7,TRBV10-2,once,NA,TGCGCCGGCAGTGAGTCGGCAGGGCCCACCTACGAGCAGTACTTC,CAGSESAGPTYEQYF
TRBJ2-7,TRBV27,many,NA,TGCGCCAGCAGCAGTGAGGGGGGGAGCTCCTACGAGCAGTACTTC,CASSSEGGSSYEQYF
TRBJ1-1,TRBV29-1,NA,NA,TGCAGCGTTGACGTGTGGCAAGCCCGCAGAGCTTTCTTT,CSVDVWQARRAFF
TRBJ2-1,TRBV12-3/TRBV12-4,NA,NA,TGTGCCAGCACCTCAGAGGCTAATTCCCACAATGAGCAGTTCTTC,CASTSEANSHNEQFF
TRBJ2-2,TRBV29-1,once,NA,TGCAGCGTTGCCAGACTCACCGGGGAGCTGTTTTTT,CSVARLTGELFF
TRBJ1-2,TRBV12-3/TRBV12-4,few,NA,TGTGCCAGCAGGAAGAATGGGGCTAACTATGGCTACACCTTC,CASRKNGANYGYTF
TRBJ2-2,TRBV21-1,NA,NA,TGTGCCAGCAGCAAAAAACTTCGGGCAGGGGAGAACACCGGGGAGCTGTTTTTT,CASSKKLRAGENTGELFF
TRBJ1-2,TRBV20-1,NA,TRBD1,TGCAGTGCCCAGCGGGACAGGGGGATAGGCTACACCTTC,CSAQRDRGIGYTF
TRBJ1-1,TRBV5-1,NA,TRBD1,TGCGCCAGCAGCCCACAGGGGGCTGGTGGCACTGAAGCTTTCTTT,CASSPQGAGGTEAFF
TRBJ2-7,TRBV5-1,many,NA,TGCGCCAGCAGCTTGGCCACGGGGGACATAAAGTACTTC,CASSLATGDIKYF
TRBJ2-5,TRBV4-2,NA,NA,TGTGCCAGCAGCCAAGATGGGAGCAGACAAGAGACCCAGTACTTC,CASSQDGSRQETQYF
TRBJ2-1,TRBV7-2,many,TRBD2,TGTGCCAGCAGCCATTCCCTGGGGGGGGACAATGAGCAGTTCTTC,CASSHSLGGDNEQFF
TRBJ2-3,TRBV3-1,NA,NA,TGTGCCAGCAACCCACAATCCCTTATGACGCAGTATTTT,CASNPQSLMTQYF
TRBJ2-6,TRBV30,NA,NA,TGTGCCTGGGGGCCCGGTGGGGCAACTGGGGCCAACGTCCTGACTTTC,CAWGPGGATGANVLTF
TRBJ2-1,TRBV7-9,few,TRBD2,TGTGCCAGCAGCGTAGCGGGGGGCACCAATGAGCAGTTCTTC,CASSVAGGTNEQFF
TRBJ2-7,TRBV20-1,many,TRBD2,TGCAGTGCTTCTAGCGGGGGGCCCTACGAGCAGTACTTC,CSASSGGPYEQYF
TRBJ2-7,TRBV2,NA,TRBD1,TGTGCCAGCATAGAGACAGGGGCCTACGAGCAGTACTTC,CASIETGAYEQYF
TRBJ2-7,TRBV27,NA,NA,TGTGCCAGCAGTTTTAACTCACAGTCCCAAAGGAACGAGCAGTACTTC,CASSFNSQSQRNEQYF
TRBJ1-5,TRBV5-1,NA,TRBD1,TGCGCCAGCAGCAAGGGGACAGATAGCAATCAGCCCCAGCATTTT,CASSKGTDSNQPQHF
TRBJ1-4,TRBV30,NA,NA,TGTGCCTGGACAGGTCGTATAACTAATGTAAAACTGTTTTTT,CAWTGRITNVKLFF
TRBJ1-1,TRBV10-3,few,NA,TGTGCCATCAGTGAACAGGGTAATGAAGCTTTCTTT,CAISEQGNEAFF
TRBJ2-3,TRBV12-3/TRBV12-4,few,NA,TGTGCCGGCATTGGGCAGCTTAGCACAGATACGCAGTATTTT,CAGIGQLSTDTQYF
TRBJ2-3,TRBV7-2,NA,TRBD2,TGTGCCAGCAGCCAAAGAGGACTAGCGGGGATACTCGGGATAGATACGCAGTATTTT,CASSQRGLAGILGIDTQYF
TRBJ2-1,TRBV6-6,NA,NA,TGTGCCAGCAGTCCCTCGGGCGCGCATGGGCAGTTCTTC,CASSPSGAHGQFF
TRBJ1-6,TRBV27,NA,TRBD1,TGTGCCAGCAGTTTAACAAGAACAGGGGATAATTCACCCCTCCACTTT,CASSLTRTGDNSPLHF
TRBJ2-5,TRBV12-3/TRBV12-4,few,NA,TGTGCCAGCAGCCTAGACCAGGGGGAGACCCAGTACTTC,CASSLDQGETQYF
TRBJ1-1,TRBV20-1,NA,NA,TGCAGTGCTCCCGACGCAACTGAAGCTTTCTTT,CSAPDATEAFF
TRBJ1-1,TRBV3-1,few,TRBD1,TGTGCCAGCAGCCGAGGGACAGTGAACACTGAAGCTTTCTTT,CASSRGTVNTEAFF
TRBJ1-1,TRBV12-3/TRBV12-4,many,NA,TGTGCCAGCAGCCCTCTCACTGAAGCTTTCTTT,CASSPLTEAFF
TRBJ2-3,TRBV25-1,NA,TRBD2,TGTGCCGGCAGACCTAGCGGGGGGGCAGGGACGCAGTATTTT,CAGRPSGGAGTQYF
TRBJ2-1,TRBV24-1,medium-sized,NA,TGTGCCACCAGTGATTTTACCGGGGGCAATGAGCAGTTCTTC,CATSDFTGGNEQFF
TRBJ2-7,TRBV10-3,many,TRBD1,TGTGCCATCGGGGGACAGGGCTACGAGCAGTACTTC,CAIGGQGYEQYF
TRBJ2-3,TRBV15,NA,NA,TGTGCCACCAGCAGAATGGACGTCGATACGCAGTATTTT,CATSRMDVDTQYF
TRBJ1-4,TRBV7-9,NA,NA,TGTGCCAGCAGGCGATCCCCGGGAGAGGAAAAACTGTTTTTT,CASRRSPGEEKLFF
TRBJ1-1,TRBV7-9,NA,NA,TGTGCCAGCAGCATAAGGGGGTTGAACACTGAAGCTTTCTTT,CASSIRGLNTEAFF
TRBJ1-4,TRBV18,many,NA,TGTGCCAGCTCACCAAATAGGGAGAGTGAAAAACTGTTTTTT,CASSPNRESEKLFF
TRBJ2-3,TRBV12-3/TRBV12-4,NA,NA,TGTGCCAGCAGTTTCTCCCCCCCAACCCCAGATACGCAGTATTTT,CASSFSPPTPDTQYF
TRBJ2-6,TRBV6-2/TRBV6-3,few,NA,TGTGCCAGCAGTACGATGGGGGCCGTGGATTCTGGGGCCAACGTCCTGACTTTC,CASSTMGAVDSGANVLTF
TRBJ1-2,TRBV29-1,many,TRBD1,TGCAGCGTTGAAGAGACAGGGCAGTGGGGCTACACCTTC,CSVEETGQWGYTF
TRBJ2-1,TRBV28,many,NA,TGTGCCAGCAGCTTAGGGGCAGGGAGATACAATGAGCAGTTCTTC,CASSLGAGRYNEQFF
TRBJ2-3,TRBV6-5,few,TRBD1,TGTGCCAGCAGTTGGGACAGGGGAGTCGGCACAGATACGCAGTATTTT,CASSWDRGVGTDTQYF
TRBJ1-4,TRBV6-1,NA,NA,TGTGTCAGCAGTGAAAGGGGGGAAAAACTGTTTTTT,CVSSERGEKLFF